The 19 T cell receptor beta chains presented below share a single source sample, sequenced in a study of monozygotic twins with inflammatory bowel disease. With the 5' RACE reads reprocessed, TCRdb shows one record per CDR3 protein and no DNA. The sample data list fewer than 400,000 distinct CDR3 sequences. Input material: blood. The receptors originated from a human donor with ulcerative colitis or Crohn's disease, or a healthy co-twin of an affected twin (not recorded which).

The chain recombines TRBV6-2 or TRBV6-3 with TRBJ2-7. Germline V gene sequence: CDR1 MNHEY, CDR2 SVGEGT. The CDR3 sequence is 15 residues long. The CDR3 protein is CASSHTMTASYEQYF.

The chain's CDR3 is CASSKTGGQLRLQYF. This sequence joins TRBV12-3 or TRBV12-4 and TRBJ2-7; TCRdb gives TRBD2 as the D gene, but with no DNA this cannot be confirmed. CDR3 length equals 15 residues.

V is TRBV5-1 and J is TRBJ2-1; TCRdb designates TRBD1, a call that cannot be tested without DNA. The germline gives CDR1 SGHRS, CDR2 YFSETQ. CDR3 length: 15 amino acids. CDR3 in amino acids: CASRSLTSSYNEQFF. Complete variable domain (other parts from reference TRBV5-1 and TRBJ2-1): KAGVTQTPRYLIKTRGQQVTLSCSPISGHRSVSWYQQTPGQGLQFLFEYFSETQRNKGNFPGRFSGRQFSNSRSEMNVSTLELGDSALYLCASRSLTSSYNEQFFGPGTRLTVL.

The V gene is TRBV15, the J gene TRBJ1-6; TCRdb outputs TRBD1, but without DNA this stays unchecked. Germline V lookup: CDR1 LNHNV, CDR2 YYDKDF (reference sequence). The CDR3 runs 15 residues. Here the CDR3 reads CATSRDTQGNSPLHF.

V usage is TRBV19 and J usage is TRBJ1-2; TCRdb designates TRBD1, a call that cannot be tested without DNA. CDR1 LNHDA and CDR2 SQIVND come from the germline V gene (reference sequence). This CDR3 is built from 13 residues. Here the CDR3 reads CASSTRTVYGYTF.

The chain uses TRBV7-2 and TRBJ2-1. CDR3 length: 13 residues. The germline gives CDR1 SGHTA, CDR2 FQGNSA. This chain's CDR3 is CASSLDILWGQFF.

J is TRBJ2-5 and V is TRBV11-2; TCRdb gives TRBD2 as the D gene, but with no DNA this cannot be confirmed. Germline V gene data show CDR1 as SGHAT and CDR2 as FQNNGV. The CDR3 length is 12 residues. CDR3 residues: CARLAGQETQYF.

This chain uses TRBV20-1 with TRBJ1-4; TCRdb calls TRBD1, which cannot be checked without DNA. The V gene's germline CDR1 is DFQATT and CDR2 SNEGSKA (reference sequence). This CDR3 spans 17 amino acids. The CDR3 loop is CSARGTGGVKIPEKLFF.

The CDR3 spells CSATDRAKFYGYTF. The chain recombines TRBV20-1 with TRBJ1-2; the D call of TRBD1 rests on TCRdb alone, since no DNA is present to check it. CDR3 length: 14 residues. Germline lookup yields CDR1 DFQATT and CDR2 SNEGSKA (reference sequence).

V is TRBV30 and J is TRBJ1-5; TCRdb returns TRBD1, unconfirmable since there is no DNA. The CDR3 is made up of 14 amino acids. Germline-derived CDR1 and CDR2 are GTSNPN and SVGIG (reference sequence). The chain's CDR3 is CAWSATGGHQPQHF.

The gene calls are TRBV7-9 and TRBJ2-7; TCRdb designates TRBD1, a call that cannot be tested without DNA. Germline V gene data show CDR1 as SEHNR and CDR2 as FQNEAQ (reference sequence). This CDR3 comprises 15 residues. CDR3 protein: CASSPPGRGTDEQYF.

The rearrangement uses TRBV10-3 and TRBJ2-3; absent DNA, TCRdb's TRBD2 call cannot be checked. CDR3 length: 16 amino acids. Germline V gene lookup returns CDR1 ENHRY and CDR2 SYGVKD. The CDR3 is CAISKGTSGYTDTQYF.

The V call is TRBV12-3 or TRBV12-4, the J call TRBJ1-1; lacking DNA, the TRBD1 call made by TCRdb goes unchecked. The CDR3 contains 17 residues. The chain's CDR3 is CASTPSRDRGFNTEAFF.

The chain uses TRBV6-5 and TRBJ2-7. The CDR3 consists of 12 residues. Germline V gene sequence: CDR1 MNHEY, CDR2 SVGAGI. This CDR3 reads CASSRNRNEQYF.

This chain joins TRBV20-1 and TRBJ1-3; the TRBD1 assignment by TCRdb is unverifiable without DNA. Germline CDR1 reads DFQATT; CDR2 reads SNEGSKA (reference sequence). The CDR3 has 13 residues. Here the CDR3 reads CSAPTGVGNTIYF.

This chain uses TRBV20-1 with TRBJ1-5; TCRdb selects TRBD1, and the lack of DNA leaves this call unchecked. This CDR3 comprises 14 residues. Germline V gene sequence: CDR1 DFQATT, CDR2 SNEGSKA (reference sequence). The CDR3 loop is CSVNPGGSNQPQHF.

V gene TRBV3-1 combines with J gene TRBJ2-5; TCRdb lists TRBD1, though no DNA is available to test this call. Germline V gives CDR1 LGHDT, CDR2 YNNKEL (reference sequence). This CDR3 spans 16 amino acids. The CDR3 loop is CASSLQKGGAGETQYF.

The chain uses TRBV5-1 and TRBJ2-4; the D gene TCRdb calls, TRBD1, cannot be checked with no DNA. CDR1 and CDR2 (germline): SGHRS, YFSETQ. This CDR3 has 18 residues. This CDR3 is CASTPGTGGSIAKNIQYF.

This chain links TRBV12-3 or TRBV12-4 with TRBJ1-2. The CDR3 has 13 amino acids. CDR3 protein: CASSLGYIDGYTF.